Each of the 3 T cell receptor beta chains below was sequenced from the same sample in a study of CD8 T cell repertoires and HIV-1 epitope variants. Profiling relied on immunoSEQ multiplex PCR, and the TCRdb table lists in-frame clones only, not all of them. The sample holds about 6,000 clones, under 70% seen once. No cognate antigen is known for these TCRs. Material: cultured CD8+ T cells derived from PBMCs. The receptors here all came from a male donor with HIV.

The V gene is TRBV19, the J gene TRBJ1-5; 7 bases are a match to TRBD1. Germline V gene data show CDR1 as LNHDA and CDR2 as SQIVND (reference sequence). Trimming at V came to 7 bases and at J to 5 bases, leaving 11 bases not matched to a gene. This CDR3 is built from 15 residues. CDR3 sequence: CASKKSGTAHQPQHF. CDR3 coding DNA: TGTGCCAGTAAGAAGTCAGGGACAGCACATCAGCCCCAGCATTTT.

The rearrangement joins TRBV27 to TRBJ2-7, with 8 positions matching TRBD1. Germline loops: CDR1 MNHEY, CDR2 SMNVEV (reference sequence). The CDR3 extends over 14 amino acids. Unmatched junction bases numbered 8, after V lost 7 bases and J lost 3 bases. The CDR3 reads CASKDRGSNYEQYF. The CDR3 DNA sequence: TGTGCCAGCAAAGACAGGGGTTCCAACTACGAGCAGTACTTC.

The chain employs TRBV28 and TRBJ1-5; 11 nucleotides align to TRBD1. Losses at the gene ends were 3 bases for V and 6 bases for J; bases not matched to a gene: 4. CDR3 size: 15 residues. Germline V gives CDR1 MDHEN, CDR2 SYDVKM. CDR3 DNA: TGTGCCAGCAGTTTGGGACAGGGGGGGACTCAGCCCCAGCATTTT. Translated, it gives CASSLGQGGTQPQHF. Together with reference TRBV28 and TRBJ1-5, the CDR3 gives the full variable domain: DVKVTQSSRYLVKRTGEKVFLECVQDMDHENMFWYRQDPGLGLRLIYFSYDVKMKEKGDIPEGYSVSREKKERFSLILESASTNQTSMYLCASSLGQGGTQPQHFGDGTRLSIL.